This is a list of T cell receptor beta chains from one sample in a study of shared clonotypes between healthy human individuals. Repertoires were generated with immunoSEQ multiplex PCR, while TCRdb's copy carries only in-frame clones and drops some. Altogether about 1.1 million clones are present, 77% being singletons, with the ten largest covering 0.7% to 0.95%. The sample taken for sequencing was memory CD4+ T cells from PBMCs. These receptors all stem from a man aged 18 to 35 in good health. Some clones in this sample may be carry-over from other donors' samples. CDR3s include the opening cysteine and the closing phenylalanine or tryptophan. Fields, in order: clone size, V gene, J gene, D gene, CDR3 protein, CDR3 DNA. A D gene is named only where the DNA matches it firmly. Size values are once, few and many counts, or a class for expanded clones, and some rows have none.

once	TRBV23-1	TRBJ2-7	TRBD1	CASRQVRDRDRKNEQYF	TGCGCCAGCAGGCAAGTGCGGGACAGGGATCGGAAGAACGAGCAGTACTTC
.	TRBV28	TRBJ2-7	.	CASRLGFTAGQPYEQYF	TGTGCCAGCAGGCTAGGGTTTACGGCGGGACAGCCCTACGAGCAGTACTTC
.	TRBV9	TRBJ2-1	TRBD1	CASSVEGTGYNEQFF	TGTGCCAGCAGCGTAGAGGGGACAGGCTACAATGAGCAGTTCTTC
.	TRBV4-1	TRBJ2-1	TRBD1	CASSQVLTGYYNEQFF	TGCGCCAGCAGCCAAGTCCTGACAGGGTACTACAATGAGCAGTTCTTC
.	TRBV27	TRBJ1-1	.	CASSLRNRNGEAFF	TGTGCCAGCAGTTTACGGAACAGGAACGGTGAAGCTTTCTTT
.	TRBV5-1	TRBJ1-4	TRBD1	CASSLTGGENEKLFF	TGCGCCAGCAGCTTAACAGGGGGTGAAAATGAAAAACTGTTTTTT
.	TRBV14	TRBJ1-2	.	CASSQEESNYGYTF	TGTGCCAGCAGCCAAGAGGAGTCTAACTATGGCTACACCTTC
.	TRBV6-5	TRBJ1-4	.	CASSYTATNEKLFF	TGTGCCAGCAGTTACACAGCAACTAATGAAAAACTGTTTTTT
.	TRBV28	TRBJ2-1	.	CASSLGGSFENEQFF	TGTGCCAGCAGTTTGGGGGGTTCTTTCGAGAATGAGCAGTTCTTC
.	TRBV10-3	TRBJ1-4	.	CATGDSGNEKLFF	TGTGCCACCGGGGACTCCGGGAATGAAAAACTGTTTTTT
once	TRBV28	TRBJ1-5	TRBD1	CASSSPEGGTGYSNQPQHF	TGTGCCAGCAGTTCGCCCGAAGGGGGGACAGGATATAGCAATCAGCCCCAGCATTTT
.	TRBV7-2	TRBJ2-1	.	CASSLSGWEQFF	TGTGCCAGCAGCCTGAGTGGGTGGGAGCAGTTCTTC